A selection of T cell receptor beta chains follows, all from one sample in a study of lymphopenia after photon versus proton radiotherapy. The table came from immunoSEQ multiplex PCR; TCRdb's copy has only in-frame clones and leaves some out. The table shows tens of thousands of clones, with 84% occurring only once. Here the sequenced sample was peripheral blood, taken from a patient treated with proton-based radiotherapy. The source of these receptors is a man aged 60 to 69 with pancreatic cancer. Both conserved end residues are part of each CDR3. The D gene is left open where the match is weak. Where a row states a size, it is once, few, many or the class of an expanded clone; other rows omit it.

clone size: NA; J gene: TRBJ2-3; V gene: TRBV15; D gene: TRBD1; CDR3 protein: CATSTRTGGTDTQYF; CDR3 DNA: TGTGCCACCAGCACGCGGACAGGAGGCACAGATACGCAGTATTTT
clone size: few; J gene: TRBJ2-5; V gene: TRBV6-6; D gene: TRBD2; CDR3 protein: CASSGLAGGQETQYF; CDR3 DNA: TGTGCCAGCAGTGGACTAGCGGGAGGGCAAGAGACCCAGTACTTC
clone size: NA; J gene: TRBJ2-3; V gene: TRBV6-4; D gene: NA; CDR3 protein: CASSQYGGGSSDTQYF; CDR3 DNA: TGTGCCAGCAGCCAATACGGGGGAGGATCGTCGGATACGCAGTATTTT
clone size: few; J gene: TRBJ1-1; V gene: TRBV4-2; D gene: TRBD1; CDR3 protein: CASSQDLGDRQAFF; CDR3 DNA: TGTGCCAGCAGCCAAGATCTAGGGGACAGGCAAGCTTTCTTT
clone size: NA; J gene: TRBJ2-2; V gene: TRBV7-9; D gene: TRBD2; CDR3 protein: CASSPTSGRAGELFF; CDR3 DNA: TGTGCCAGCAGCCCGACTAGCGGGAGGGCCGGGGAGCTGTTTTTT
clone size: once; J gene: TRBJ2-7; V gene: TRBV19; D gene: TRBD2; CDR3 protein: CASSTGLAGAPLYYEQYF; CDR3 DNA: TGTGCCAGTAGTACGGGACTAGCGGGAGCGCCTCTTTACTACGAGCAGTACTTC
clone size: NA; J gene: TRBJ2-5; V gene: TRBV29-1; D gene: NA; CDR3 protein: CSVAGVETQYF; CDR3 DNA: TGCAGCGTTGCCGGGGTGGAGACCCAGTACTTC
clone size: few; J gene: TRBJ1-1; V gene: TRBV5-6; D gene: TRBD1; CDR3 protein: CASSGDRGGTEAFF; CDR3 DNA: TGTGCCAGCAGCGGGGACAGGGGCGGCACTGAAGCTTTCTTT
clone size: NA; J gene: TRBJ2-1; V gene: TRBV9; D gene: TRBD2; CDR3 protein: CASSLMGTSPTDEQFF; CDR3 DNA: TGTGCCAGCAGCCTAATGGGGACTAGCCCGACCGATGAGCAGTTCTTC
clone size: once; J gene: TRBJ1-5; V gene: TRBV18; D gene: TRBD1; CDR3 protein: CASSQGQLNQPQHF; CDR3 DNA: TGTGCCAGCTCACAGGGACAGCTCAATCAGCCCCAGCATTTT
clone size: NA; J gene: TRBJ1-3; V gene: TRBV6-6; D gene: TRBD1; CDR3 protein: CASSYSETGRGNTIYF; CDR3 DNA: TGTGCCAGCAGTTACTCGGAGACAGGGAGAGGAAACACCATATATTTT
clone size: NA; J gene: TRBJ1-4; V gene: TRBV27; D gene: NA; CDR3 protein: CASSDTTGRATNEKLFF; CDR3 DNA: TGTGCCAGCAGTGACACCACGGGACGGGCAACTAATGAAAAACTGTTTTTT
clone size: NA; J gene: TRBJ1-1; V gene: TRBV6-1; D gene: NA; CDR3 protein: CASTLVLNTEAFF; CDR3 DNA: TGTGCCAGCACCTTGGTCCTTAACACTGAAGCTTTCTTT
clone size: NA; J gene: TRBJ1-1; V gene: TRBV6-4; D gene: NA; CDR3 protein: CASRPMGAGPNTEAFF; CDR3 DNA: TGTGCCAGCAGGCCCATGGGGGCAGGACCGAACACTGAAGCTTTCTTT
clone size: NA; J gene: TRBJ2-1; V gene: TRBV6-4; D gene: TRBD2; CDR3 protein: CASSLTSDYNEQFF; CDR3 DNA: TGTGCCAGCAGCCTAACTAGCGATTACAATGAGCAGTTCTTC
clone size: NA; J gene: TRBJ1-1; V gene: TRBV7-9; D gene: NA; CDR3 protein: CASSPQGQTTEAFF; CDR3 DNA: TGTGCCAGCAGCCCACAAGGACAAACCACTGAAGCTTTCTTT
clone size: once; J gene: TRBJ2-3; V gene: TRBV9; D gene: NA; CDR3 protein: CASSLTQGNTQYF; CDR3 DNA: TGTGCCAGCAGCCTAACACAGGGTAATACGCAGTATTTT
clone size: NA; J gene: TRBJ2-7; V gene: TRBV27; D gene: NA; CDR3 protein: CASSFKSGTASSYEQYF; CDR3 DNA: TGTGCCAGCAGTTTCAAGTCCGGGACGGCGAGCTCCTACGAGCAGTACTTC
clone size: NA; J gene: TRBJ1-5; V gene: TRBV19; D gene: NA; CDR3 protein: CASSIDPGTSRRRHF; CDR3 DNA: TGTGCCAGTAGTATAGACCCGGGAACATCACGACGCCGGCATTTT
clone size: NA; J gene: TRBJ2-1; V gene: TRBV11-2; D gene: NA; CDR3 protein: CASSLVADSYNEQFF; CDR3 DNA: TGTGCCAGCAGCTTAGTGGCAGACTCCTACAATGAGCAGTTCTTC
clone size: NA; J gene: TRBJ1-5; V gene: TRBV6-1; D gene: TRBD1; CDR3 protein: CASSEQGGQPQHF; CDR3 DNA: TGTGCCAGCAGTGAGCAGGGGGGTCAGCCCCAGCATTTT
clone size: NA; J gene: TRBJ2-3; V gene: TRBV9; D gene: NA; CDR3 protein: CASSVANRAILTDTQYF; CDR3 DNA: TGTGCCAGCAGCGTAGCCAATAGAGCCATTCTCACAGATACGCAGTATTTT
clone size: NA; J gene: TRBJ2-7; V gene: TRBV13; D gene: TRBD2; CDR3 protein: CASSSSGWNRTYEQYF; CDR3 DNA: TGTGCCAGCAGCAGTAGCGGGTGGAATAGAACTTACGAGCAGTACTTC